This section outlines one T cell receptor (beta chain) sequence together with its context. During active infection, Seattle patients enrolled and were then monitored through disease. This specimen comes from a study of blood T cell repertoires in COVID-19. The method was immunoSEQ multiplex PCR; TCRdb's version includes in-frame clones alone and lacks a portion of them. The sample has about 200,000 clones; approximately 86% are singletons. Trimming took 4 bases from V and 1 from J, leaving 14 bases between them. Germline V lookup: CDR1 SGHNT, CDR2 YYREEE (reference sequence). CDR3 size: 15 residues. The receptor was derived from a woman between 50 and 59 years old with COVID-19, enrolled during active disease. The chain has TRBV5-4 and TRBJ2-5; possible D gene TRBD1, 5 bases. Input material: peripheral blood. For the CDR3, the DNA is TGTGCCAGCAGCCCCCCTCAGGGCGGCCAAGAGACCCAGTACTTC. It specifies CASSPPQGGQETQYF.